This is a list of T cell receptor beta chains from one sample in a study of blood T cell repertoires in COVID-19. The data were produced by immunoSEQ multiplex PCR, yet TCRdb's version contains in-frame clones alone and is incomplete. The sample yields 90,000 to 120,000 clones, more than 70% seen once. Sequencing was performed on peripheral blood. These receptors came from a human donor in a cohort sampled during active COVID-19. CDR3s include the opening cysteine and the closing phenylalanine or tryptophan. The D gene is left open where the match is weak. Clone size is shown for a subset of rows, as once, few, many or a class of expanded clone.

j_call: TRBJ1-1; d_call: -; v_call: TRBV6-5; clone_size: -; cdr3_aa: CASRSLDKNTEAFF; cdr3_nt: TGTGCCAGCAGATCCCTCGACAAGAACACTGAAGCTTTCTTT
j_call: TRBJ2-1; d_call: TRBD1; v_call: TRBV7-2; clone_size: -; cdr3_aa: CASSSPGQGINEQFF; cdr3_nt: TGTGCCAGCAGCTCCCCGGGACAGGGTATTAATGAGCAGTTCTTC
j_call: TRBJ2-3; d_call: -; v_call: TRBV19; clone_size: -; cdr3_aa: CASSPLSDTQYF; cdr3_nt: TGTGCCAGTAGTCCGTTGAGCGATACGCAGTATTTT
j_call: TRBJ2-3; d_call: -; v_call: TRBV9; clone_size: -; cdr3_aa: CASSAGTWEGTDTQYF; cdr3_nt: TGTGCCAGCAGCGCCGGGACGTGGGAGGGCACAGATACGCAGTATTTT
j_call: TRBJ2-6; d_call: TRBD1; v_call: TRBV19; clone_size: -; cdr3_aa: CASSGNRGRAGANVLTF; cdr3_nt: TGTGCCAGTAGTGGAAACAGGGGGCGCGCAGGGGCCAACGTCCTGACTTTC
j_call: TRBJ1-5; d_call: TRBD1; v_call: TRBV4-1; clone_size: -; cdr3_aa: CASSPDRGDQPQHF; cdr3_nt: TGCGCCAGCAGCCCGGACAGGGGGGATCAGCCCCAGCATTTT
j_call: TRBJ2-5; d_call: -; v_call: TRBV12-5; clone_size: -; cdr3_aa: CASALQGGVETQYF; cdr3_nt: TGTGCTAGTGCGTTACAGGGGGGGGTAGAGACCCAGTACTTC
j_call: TRBJ1-5; d_call: TRBD1; v_call: TRBV24-1; clone_size: -; cdr3_aa: CATSAGTAGQPQHF; cdr3_nt: TGTGCCACCAGTGCCGGGACAGCGGGTCAGCCCCAGCATTTT
j_call: TRBJ1-1; d_call: -; v_call: TRBV18; clone_size: -; cdr3_aa: CASSPPAGDRNTEAFF; cdr3_nt: TGTGCCAGCTCACCACCGGCAGGAGACAGAAACACTGAAGCTTTCTTT
j_call: TRBJ1-2; d_call: -; v_call: TRBV18; clone_size: -; cdr3_aa: CASSQGQHGYTF; cdr3_nt: TGTGCCAGCTCACAAGGACAGCATGGCTACACCTTC
j_call: TRBJ2-2; d_call: TRBD1; v_call: TRBV6-5; clone_size: -; cdr3_aa: CASRTGQGNTGELFF; cdr3_nt: TGTGCCAGCAGAACCGGACAGGGGAACACCGGGGAGCTGTTTTTT
j_call: TRBJ1-5; d_call: -; v_call: TRBV11-2; clone_size: -; cdr3_aa: CASSRQRNQPQHF; cdr3_nt: TGTGCCAGCAGCCGCCAGAGGAATCAGCCCCAGCATTTT
j_call: TRBJ1-2; d_call: TRBD1; v_call: TRBV12-3/TRBV12-4; clone_size: once; cdr3_aa: CASRQGTDGYTF; cdr3_nt: TGTGCCAGCAGGCAAGGGACAGACGGCTACACCTTC
j_call: TRBJ2-6; d_call: -; v_call: TRBV4-1; clone_size: once; cdr3_aa: CASRNYSGANVLTF; cdr3_nt: TGCGCCAGCCGGAACTACTCTGGGGCCAACGTCCTGACTTTC
j_call: TRBJ1-5; d_call: -; v_call: TRBV3-1/TRBV3-2; clone_size: -; cdr3_aa: CASSPTVYSNQPQHF; cdr3_nt: TGTGCCAGCAGTCCGACAGTTTATAGCAATCAGCCCCAGCATTTT
j_call: TRBJ2-2; d_call: TRBD1; v_call: TRBV5-8; clone_size: -; cdr3_aa: CASSSGQRTGELFF; cdr3_nt: TGTGCCAGCAGCTCGGGACAGCGGACCGGGGAGCTGTTTTTT
j_call: TRBJ2-5; d_call: -; v_call: TRBV9; clone_size: -; cdr3_aa: CASSPGEAEGQETQYF; cdr3_nt: TGTGCCAGCAGCCCCGGTGAAGCTGAGGGCCAAGAGACCCAGTACTTC
j_call: TRBJ2-7; d_call: TRBD2; v_call: TRBV11-1; clone_size: -; cdr3_aa: CASSLSGGSSYEQYF; cdr3_nt: TGTGCCAGCAGCCTATCGGGAGGCAGTTCCTACGAGCAGTACTTC
j_call: TRBJ2-7; d_call: -; v_call: TRBV11-1; clone_size: -; cdr3_aa: CASSRTDTYEQYF; cdr3_nt: TGTGCCAGCAGCCGGACAGATACCTACGAGCAGTACTTC
j_call: TRBJ2-2; d_call: -; v_call: TRBV27; clone_size: once; cdr3_aa: CASRVMRTGELFF; cdr3_nt: TGTGCCAGCAGAGTAATGCGCACCGGGGAGCTGTTTTTT
j_call: TRBJ2-3; d_call: TRBD2; v_call: TRBV2; clone_size: once; cdr3_aa: CASMPALRTSGTDTQYF; cdr3_nt: TGTGCCAGCATGCCCGCTCTCCGGACTAGCGGCACAGATACGCAGTATTTT
j_call: TRBJ2-1; d_call: -; v_call: TRBV11-2; clone_size: -; cdr3_aa: CASSLDRMMDEQFF; cdr3_nt: TGTGCCAGCAGCCTTGACAGGATGATGGATGAGCAGTTCTTC
j_call: TRBJ1-2; d_call: -; v_call: TRBV30; clone_size: -; cdr3_aa: CAWSVLEYGYTF; cdr3_nt: TGTGCCTGGAGTGTACTTGAATATGGCTACACCTTC
j_call: TRBJ1-1; d_call: TRBD1; v_call: TRBV12-3/TRBV12-4; clone_size: -; cdr3_aa: CASNIRGQAEAFF; cdr3_nt: TGTGCCAGCAACATTAGGGGGCAGGCTGAAGCTTTCTTT
j_call: TRBJ2-7; d_call: -; v_call: TRBV4-2; clone_size: -; cdr3_aa: CASSQPSGDSYEQYF; cdr3_nt: TGTGCCAGCAGCCAACCATCCGGGGACTCCTACGAGCAGTACTTC
j_call: TRBJ2-6; d_call: TRBD1; v_call: TRBV27; clone_size: once; cdr3_aa: CASSFGTGRQPPGSGANVLTF; cdr3_nt: TGTGCCAGCAGTTTCGGGACAGGGCGCCAGCCCCCGGGCTCTGGGGCCAACGTCCTGACTTTC
j_call: TRBJ2-1; d_call: TRBD1; v_call: TRBV5-1; clone_size: -; cdr3_aa: CASSLAGTGSDEQFF; cdr3_nt: TGCGCCAGCAGCTTGGCCGGGACAGGGTCCGATGAGCAGTTCTTC
j_call: TRBJ2-1; d_call: -; v_call: TRBV19; clone_size: -; cdr3_aa: CASSFTSQNEQFF; cdr3_nt: TGTGCCAGTAGTTTCACTAGCCAGAATGAGCAGTTCTTC
j_call: TRBJ2-7; d_call: -; v_call: TRBV21-1; clone_size: -; cdr3_aa: CASSKARGGSSYEQYF; cdr3_nt: TGTGCCAGCAGCAAAGCGCGGGGAGGAAGCTCCTACGAGCAGTACTTC
j_call: TRBJ1-2; d_call: TRBD1; v_call: TRBV28; clone_size: -; cdr3_aa: CASSGRDSHLWLGYTF; cdr3_nt: TGTGCCAGCAGCGGCAGGGACAGCCATCTCTGGCTTGGCTACACCTTC
j_call: TRBJ1-2; d_call: TRBD1; v_call: TRBV4-3; clone_size: -; cdr3_aa: CASSKDRGPSNYGYTF; cdr3_nt: TGCGCCAGCAGCAAGGACAGGGGACCCTCTAACTATGGCTACACCTTC
j_call: TRBJ1-2; d_call: TRBD1; v_call: TRBV5-1; clone_size: -; cdr3_aa: CASSMTGDDYGYTF; cdr3_nt: TGCGCCAGCAGTATGACAGGGGACGACTATGGCTACACCTTC
j_call: TRBJ2-1; d_call: TRBD2; v_call: TRBV6-2/TRBV6-3; clone_size: -; cdr3_aa: CASSAGTRYNEQFF; cdr3_nt: TGTGCCAGCAGCGCCGGGACTAGGTACAATGAGCAGTTCTTC
j_call: TRBJ1-5; d_call: -; v_call: TRBV7-8; clone_size: -; cdr3_aa: CASTRGVARNQPQHF; cdr3_nt: TGTGCCAGCACCCGCGGGGTGGCAAGGAATCAGCCCCAGCATTTT
j_call: TRBJ2-3; d_call: TRBD2; v_call: TRBV30; clone_size: -; cdr3_aa: CAWSISGLVEGTDTQYF; cdr3_nt: TGTGCCTGGAGCATTAGCGGGTTGGTTGAGGGGACAGATACGCAGTATTTT
j_call: TRBJ1-1; d_call: TRBD1; v_call: TRBV5-4; clone_size: few; cdr3_aa: CASSLFGTAYLNTEAFF; cdr3_nt: TGTGCCAGCAGCTTGTTTGGGACAGCTTATCTAAACACTGAAGCTTTCTTT
j_call: TRBJ2-7; d_call: -; v_call: TRBV24-1; clone_size: -; cdr3_aa: CATSDAQSYEQYF; cdr3_nt: TGTGCCACCAGTGACGCGCAAAGCTACGAGCAGTACTTC
j_call: TRBJ1-3; d_call: -; v_call: TRBV2; clone_size: -; cdr3_aa: CASKEGSGNTIYF; cdr3_nt: TGTGCCTCAAAGGAGGGCTCTGGAAACACCATATATTTT
j_call: TRBJ1-1; d_call: -; v_call: TRBV6-1; clone_size: -; cdr3_aa: CASSFQGMNTEAFF; cdr3_nt: TGTGCCAGCAGTTTTCAGGGGATGAACACTGAAGCTTTCTTT
j_call: TRBJ1-1; d_call: -; v_call: TRBV3-1/TRBV3-2; clone_size: -; cdr3_aa: CASSETVNTEAFF; cdr3_nt: TGTGCCAGCAGCGAGACAGTGAACACTGAAGCTTTCTTT
j_call: TRBJ2-3; d_call: -; v_call: TRBV15; clone_size: -; cdr3_aa: CATSRDKVRAVSTDTQYF; cdr3_nt: TGTGCCACCAGCAGGGATAAAGTGAGGGCCGTAAGCACAGATACGCAGTATTTT
j_call: TRBJ1-2; d_call: -; v_call: TRBV28; clone_size: -; cdr3_aa: CASSTTLRESFRMGGYTF; cdr3_nt: TGTGCCAGCAGCACAACCCTTAGGGAGTCTTTTCGGATGGGGGGCTACACCTTC
j_call: TRBJ2-1; d_call: TRBD2; v_call: TRBV27; clone_size: -; cdr3_aa: CASSKTSGLSYNEQFF; cdr3_nt: TGTGCCAGCAGTAAGACTAGCGGGCTGTCCTACAATGAGCAGTTCTTC
j_call: TRBJ1-5; d_call: -; v_call: TRBV2; clone_size: -; cdr3_aa: CASSESGQVWAQHF; cdr3_nt: TGTGCCAGCAGTGAGTCGGGACAAGTCTGGGCCCAGCATTTT
j_call: TRBJ2-5; d_call: -; v_call: TRBV7-2; clone_size: -; cdr3_aa: CASSVALGGETQYF; cdr3_nt: TGTGCCAGCAGCGTAGCCCTTGGGGGGGAGACCCAGTACTTC
j_call: TRBJ2-2; d_call: -; v_call: TRBV9; clone_size: -; cdr3_aa: CASSVGGAANTGELFF; cdr3_nt: TGTGCCAGCAGCGTAGGTGGGGCCGCGAACACCGGGGAGCTGTTTTTT
j_call: TRBJ2-7; d_call: TRBD1; v_call: TRBV4-3; clone_size: -; cdr3_aa: CASSQSTGDYEQYF; cdr3_nt: TGCGCCAGCAGCCAATCGACAGGGGACTACGAGCAGTACTTC
j_call: TRBJ1-3; d_call: TRBD1; v_call: TRBV6-5; clone_size: -; cdr3_aa: CASSYSGQGGGNTIYF; cdr3_nt: TGTGCCAGCAGTTACTCGGGACAGGGCGGTGGAAACACCATATATTTT
j_call: TRBJ2-1; d_call: TRBD1; v_call: TRBV7-9; clone_size: once; cdr3_aa: CASSLEGGGEQFF; cdr3_nt: TGTGCCAGCAGCTTAGAAGGGGGCGGTGAGCAGTTCTTC
j_call: TRBJ1-3; d_call: -; v_call: TRBV5-4; clone_size: few; cdr3_aa: CASSSKNSGNTIYF; cdr3_nt: TGTGCCAGCAGCTCGAAGAATAGTGGAAACACCATATATTTT
j_call: TRBJ1-2; d_call: -; v_call: TRBV29-1; clone_size: -; cdr3_aa: CSVEAAVPGNGYTF; cdr3_nt: TGCAGCGTTGAAGCGGCGGTGCCCGGGAATGGCTACACCTTC
j_call: TRBJ1-1; d_call: -; v_call: TRBV6-5; clone_size: -; cdr3_aa: CASSYSRSTGTEAFF; cdr3_nt: TGTGCCAGCAGTTACTCTCGCTCCACGGGGACTGAAGCTTTCTTT